This T cell receptor (beta chain) was sequenced for a study of T cell repertoires in cytomegalovirus infection. Study-level information: Recently identified HLA-C-restricted CMV epitopes were among the peptides used. Indications of both CMV infection and matching HLA type were provided by public TCR beta signatures. Study-wide findings and caveats: Clonotypes of TCR beta that were HLA-C-restricted and CMV-specific dominated the ex vivo response. There were carriers of CMV plus the relevant HLA, and cumulative public TCR beta family frequency identified them.

CDR1 and CDR2 (germline): LNHDA, SQIVND (reference sequence). CDR3 length: 13 amino acids. Trimming removed 7 bases from V and 5 bases from J, with 14 bases in between. Points on this clonotype: The antigen is not known.

TCRdb reanalysed the reads using MiXCR and keeps one entry per CDR3 protein. The table records about a million distinct CDR3 sequences, about 33% of them present only once. The chain links TRBV19 to TRBJ1-1; D uncertain. The receptor was derived from a human donor in good health (CMV status not recorded). Some clones in this sample may be carry-over from other donors' samples. The input for sequencing was cultured CD8+ T cells from PBMCs, taken from culture after CMV antigen stimulation. The chain's CDR3 is CASTHVSGTEAFF. CDR3 nucleotides: TGTGCCAGTACCCATGTAAGCGGGACTGAAGCTTTCTTT. The full variable domain, rest sourced from reference TRBV19 and TRBJ1-1, is DGGITQSPKYLFRKEGQNVTLSCEQNLNHDAMYWYRQDPGQGLRLIYYSQIVNDFQKGDIAEGYSVSREKKESFPLTVTSAQKNPTAFYLCASTHVSGTEAFFGQGTRLTVV.